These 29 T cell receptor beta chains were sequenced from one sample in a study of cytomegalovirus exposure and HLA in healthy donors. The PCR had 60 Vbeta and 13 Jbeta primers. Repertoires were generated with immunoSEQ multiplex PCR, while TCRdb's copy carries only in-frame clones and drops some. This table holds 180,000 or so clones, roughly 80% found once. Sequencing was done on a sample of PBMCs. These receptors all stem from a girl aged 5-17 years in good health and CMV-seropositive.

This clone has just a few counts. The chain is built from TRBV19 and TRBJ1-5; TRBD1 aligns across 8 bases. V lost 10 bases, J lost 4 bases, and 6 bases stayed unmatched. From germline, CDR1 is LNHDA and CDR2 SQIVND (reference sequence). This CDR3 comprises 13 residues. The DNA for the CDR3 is TGTGCCACTTCCGGGACAGGTAATCAGCCCCAGCATTTT. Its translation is CATSGTGNQPQHF.

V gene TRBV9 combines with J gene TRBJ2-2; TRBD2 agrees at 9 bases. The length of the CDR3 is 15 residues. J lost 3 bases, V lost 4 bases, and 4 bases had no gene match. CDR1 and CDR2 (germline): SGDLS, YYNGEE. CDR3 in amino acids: CASSRLAEDTGELFF. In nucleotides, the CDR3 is TGTGCCAGCAGCCGACTAGCGGAGGACACCGGGGAGCTGTTTTTT.

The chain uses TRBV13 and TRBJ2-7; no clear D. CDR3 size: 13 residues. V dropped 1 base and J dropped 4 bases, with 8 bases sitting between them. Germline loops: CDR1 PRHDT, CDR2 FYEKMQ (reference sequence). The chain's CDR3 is CASSLDREYEQYF. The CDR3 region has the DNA TGTGCCAGCAGCTTAGACAGAGAATACGAGCAGTACTTC.

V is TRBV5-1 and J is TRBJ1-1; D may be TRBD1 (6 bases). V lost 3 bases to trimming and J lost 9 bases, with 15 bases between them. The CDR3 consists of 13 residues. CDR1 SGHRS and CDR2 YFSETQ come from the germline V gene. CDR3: CASSSSQGDKAFF. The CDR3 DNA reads TGCGCCAGCAGCTCATCACAGGGAGATAAAGCTTTCTTT.

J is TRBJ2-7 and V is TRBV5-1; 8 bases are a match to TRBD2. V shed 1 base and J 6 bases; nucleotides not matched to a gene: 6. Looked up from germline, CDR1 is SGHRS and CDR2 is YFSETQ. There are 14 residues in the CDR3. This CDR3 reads CASSLRREVSEQYF. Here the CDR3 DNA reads TGCGCCAGCAGCTTGCGGCGGGAGGTAAGCGAGCAGTACTTC.

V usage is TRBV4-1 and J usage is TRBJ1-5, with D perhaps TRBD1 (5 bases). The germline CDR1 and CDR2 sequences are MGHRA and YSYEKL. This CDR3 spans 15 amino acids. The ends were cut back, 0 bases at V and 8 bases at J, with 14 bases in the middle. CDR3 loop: CASSQDQGLLKPQHF. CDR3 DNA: TGCGCCAGCAGCCAAGACCAGGGCCTATTGAAGCCCCAGCATTTT.

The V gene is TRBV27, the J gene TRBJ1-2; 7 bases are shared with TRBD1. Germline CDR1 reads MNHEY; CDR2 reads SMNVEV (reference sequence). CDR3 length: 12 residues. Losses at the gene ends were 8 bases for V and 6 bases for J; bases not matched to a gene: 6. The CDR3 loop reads CASRQGGHGYTF. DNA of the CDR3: TGTGCCAGCCGACAGGGAGGTCATGGCTACACCTTC.

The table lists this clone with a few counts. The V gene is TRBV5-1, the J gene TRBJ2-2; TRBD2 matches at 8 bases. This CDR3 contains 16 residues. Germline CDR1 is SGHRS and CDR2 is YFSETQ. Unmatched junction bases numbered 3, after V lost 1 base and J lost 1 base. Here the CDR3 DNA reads TGCGCCAGCAGCTTGCAACTAGCGGAGAACACCGGGGAGCTGTTTTTT. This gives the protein CASSLQLAENTGELFF.

Here the CDR3 reads CASSPTLAGASDTQYF. The DNA of the CDR3 is TGTGCCAGCTCACCGACCTTAGCGGGAGCATCAGATACGCAGTATTTT. The chain has TRBV18 and TRBJ2-3; 9 positions agree with TRBD2. V trimming: 3 bases; J trimming: 4 bases; junction bases outside the gene matches: 8. Germline V gene lookup returns CDR1 KGHSH and CDR2 LQKENI. CDR3 length: 16 residues.

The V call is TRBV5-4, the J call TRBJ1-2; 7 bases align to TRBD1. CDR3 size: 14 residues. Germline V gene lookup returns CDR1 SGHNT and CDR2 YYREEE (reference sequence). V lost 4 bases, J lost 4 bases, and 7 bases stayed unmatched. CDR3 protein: CASSLGTELYGYTF. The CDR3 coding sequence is TGTGCCAGCAGCCTAGGGACAGAACTCTATGGCTACACCTTC.

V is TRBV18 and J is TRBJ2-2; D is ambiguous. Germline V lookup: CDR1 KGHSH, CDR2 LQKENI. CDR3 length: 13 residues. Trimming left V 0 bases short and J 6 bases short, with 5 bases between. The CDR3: CASSPPFSGELFF. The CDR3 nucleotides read TGTGCCAGCTCACCACCGTTCTCCGGGGAGCTGTTTTTT.

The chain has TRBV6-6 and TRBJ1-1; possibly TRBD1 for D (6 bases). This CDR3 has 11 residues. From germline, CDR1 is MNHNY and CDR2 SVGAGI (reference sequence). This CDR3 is CQGGAGTEAFF. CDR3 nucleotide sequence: TGTCAAGGGGGGGCCGGTACTGAAGCTTTCTTT.

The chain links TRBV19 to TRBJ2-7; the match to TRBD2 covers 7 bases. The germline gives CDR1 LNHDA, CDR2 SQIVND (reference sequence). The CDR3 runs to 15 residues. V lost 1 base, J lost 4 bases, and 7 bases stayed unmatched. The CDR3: CASSIVSSGAYEQYF. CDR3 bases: TGTGCCAGTAGTATAGTATCTAGCGGAGCGTACGAGCAGTACTTC.

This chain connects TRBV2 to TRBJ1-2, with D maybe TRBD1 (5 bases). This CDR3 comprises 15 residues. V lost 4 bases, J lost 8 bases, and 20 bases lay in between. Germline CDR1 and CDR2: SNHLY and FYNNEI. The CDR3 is CASSGTGPMSRGYTF. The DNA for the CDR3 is TGTGCCAGCAGTGGTACAGGCCCTATGAGTAGGGGCTACACCTTC. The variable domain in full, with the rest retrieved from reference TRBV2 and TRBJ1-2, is EPEVTQTPSHQVTQMGQEVILRCVPISNHLYFYWYRQILGQKVEFLVSFYNNEISEKSEIFDDQFSVERPDGSNFTLKIRSTKLEDSAMYFCASSGTGPMSRGYTFGSGTRLTVV.

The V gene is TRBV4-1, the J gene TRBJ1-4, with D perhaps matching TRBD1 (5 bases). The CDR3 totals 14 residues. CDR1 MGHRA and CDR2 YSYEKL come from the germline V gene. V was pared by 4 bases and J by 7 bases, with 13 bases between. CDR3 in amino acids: CASSLVGGTEKLFF. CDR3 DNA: TGCGCCAGCAGCCTGGTGGGGGGGACTGAAAAACTGTTTTTT.

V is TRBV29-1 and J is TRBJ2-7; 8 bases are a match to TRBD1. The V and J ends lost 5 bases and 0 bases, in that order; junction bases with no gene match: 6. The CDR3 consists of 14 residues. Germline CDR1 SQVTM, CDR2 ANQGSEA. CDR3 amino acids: CSVPGQGRSYEQYF. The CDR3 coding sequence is TGCAGCGTTCCCGGACAGGGACGCTCCTACGAGCAGTACTTC.

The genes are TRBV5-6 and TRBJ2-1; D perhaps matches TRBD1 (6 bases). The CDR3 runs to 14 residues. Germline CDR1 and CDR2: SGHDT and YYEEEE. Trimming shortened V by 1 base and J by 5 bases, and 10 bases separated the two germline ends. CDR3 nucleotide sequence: TGTGCCAGCAGCTTGAGGGGGTACCACAATGAGCAGTTCTTC. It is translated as CASSLRGYHNEQFF. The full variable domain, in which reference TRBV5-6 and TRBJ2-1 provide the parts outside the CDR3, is DAGVTQSPTHLIKTRGQQVTLRCSPKSGHDTVSWYQQALGQGPQFIFQYYEEEERQRGNFPDRFSGHQFPNYSSELNVNALLLGDSALYLCASSLRGYHNEQFFGPGTRLTVL.

CDR3 nucleotides: TGTGCCACGAAGACAGGCCCAGGGACTGAAGCTTTCTTT. Translation: CATKTGPGTEAFF. The J gene is TRBJ1-1, the V gene TRBV15, with D tentatively TRBD1 (6 bases). V was pared by 9 bases and J by 5 bases, with 16 bases between. This CDR3 contains 13 residues. Germline V CDR1 and CDR2: LNHNV, YYDKDF (reference sequence).

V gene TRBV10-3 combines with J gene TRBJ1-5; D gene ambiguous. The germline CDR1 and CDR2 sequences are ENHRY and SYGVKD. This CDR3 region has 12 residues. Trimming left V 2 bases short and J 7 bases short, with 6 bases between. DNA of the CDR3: TGTGCCATCAGTGAGAGAGGGCAGCCCCAGCATTTT. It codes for CAISERGQPQHF.

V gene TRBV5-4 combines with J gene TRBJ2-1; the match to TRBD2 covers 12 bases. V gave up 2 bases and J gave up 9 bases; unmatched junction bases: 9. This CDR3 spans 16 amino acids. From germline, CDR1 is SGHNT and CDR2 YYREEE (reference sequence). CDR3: CASSFLPGLAGREQFF. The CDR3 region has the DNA TGTGCCAGCAGCTTCCTCCCGGGACTAGCGGGTCGTGAGCAGTTCTTC.

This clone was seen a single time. CDR3 amino acids: CASSLEGASEQYF. The CDR3 region has the DNA TGCGCCAGCAGCTTGGAAGGGGCCAGCGAGCAGTACTTC. The chain has TRBV5-1 and TRBJ2-7, with a weak D call TRBD1 (5 bases). Trimming cost V 0 bases and J 6 bases, with 10 bases left between them. The CDR3 has 13 residues. Germline V gene lookup returns CDR1 SGHRS and CDR2 YFSETQ.

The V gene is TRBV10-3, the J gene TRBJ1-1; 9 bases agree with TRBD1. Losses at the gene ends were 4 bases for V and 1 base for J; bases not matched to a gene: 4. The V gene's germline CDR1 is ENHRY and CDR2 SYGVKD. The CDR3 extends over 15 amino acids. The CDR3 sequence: CAISGKGQGNTEAFF. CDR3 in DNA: TGTGCCATCAGTGGTAAGGGACAGGGGAACACTGAAGCTTTCTTT.

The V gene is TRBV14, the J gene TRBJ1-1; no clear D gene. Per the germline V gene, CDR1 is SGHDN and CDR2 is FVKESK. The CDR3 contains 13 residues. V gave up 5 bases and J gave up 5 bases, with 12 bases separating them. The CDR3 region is CASSSDGRTEAFF. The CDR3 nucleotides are TGTGCCAGCAGCTCGGACGGGAGGACTGAAGCTTTCTTT.

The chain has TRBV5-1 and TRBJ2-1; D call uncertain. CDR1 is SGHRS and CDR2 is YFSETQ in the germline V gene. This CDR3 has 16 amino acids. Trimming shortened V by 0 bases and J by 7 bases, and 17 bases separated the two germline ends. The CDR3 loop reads CASSLVGGSIGNEQFF. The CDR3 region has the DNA TGCGCCAGCAGCTTGGTCGGCGGTAGTATAGGTAATGAGCAGTTCTTC.

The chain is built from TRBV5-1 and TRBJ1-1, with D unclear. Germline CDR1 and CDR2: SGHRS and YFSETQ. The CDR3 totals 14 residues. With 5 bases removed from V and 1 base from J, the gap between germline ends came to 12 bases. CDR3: CASRFSDKNTEAFF. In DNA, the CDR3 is TGCGCCAGCAGATTTTCAGACAAGAACACTGAAGCTTTCTTT. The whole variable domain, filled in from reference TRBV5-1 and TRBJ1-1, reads KAGVTQTPRYLIKTRGQQVTLSCSPISGHRSVSWYQQTPGQGLQFLFEYFSETQRNKGNFPGRFSGRQFSNSRSEMNVSTLELGDSALYLCASRFSDKNTEAFFGQGTRLTVV.

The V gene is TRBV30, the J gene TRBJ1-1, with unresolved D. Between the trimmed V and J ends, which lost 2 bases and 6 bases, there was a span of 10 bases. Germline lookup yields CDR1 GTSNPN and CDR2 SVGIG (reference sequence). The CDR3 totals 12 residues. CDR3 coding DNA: TGTGCCTGGAGTCGGCTGGCGGCTGAAGCTTTCTTT. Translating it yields CAWSRLAAEAFF.

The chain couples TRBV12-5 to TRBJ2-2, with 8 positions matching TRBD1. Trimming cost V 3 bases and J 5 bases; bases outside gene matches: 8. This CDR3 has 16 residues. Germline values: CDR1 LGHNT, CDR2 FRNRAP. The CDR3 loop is CASGLIGQGGTGELFF. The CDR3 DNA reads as TGTGCTAGTGGTTTAATCGGACAGGGTGGAACCGGGGAGCTGTTTTTT.

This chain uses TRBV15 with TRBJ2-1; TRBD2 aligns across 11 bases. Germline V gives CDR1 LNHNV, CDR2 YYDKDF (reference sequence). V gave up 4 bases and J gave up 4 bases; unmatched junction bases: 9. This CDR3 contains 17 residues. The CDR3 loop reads CATSTREGTSGYNEQFF. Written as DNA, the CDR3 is TGTGCCACCAGCACCCGAGAGGGGACTAGCGGTTACAATGAGCAGTTCTTC. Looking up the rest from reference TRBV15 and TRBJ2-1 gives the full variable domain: DAMVIQNPRYQVTQFGKPVTLSCSQTLNHNVMYWYQQKSSQAPKLLFHYYDKDFNNEADTPDNFQSRRPNTSFCFLDIRSPGLGDTAMYLCATSTREGTSGYNEQFFGPGTRLTVL.

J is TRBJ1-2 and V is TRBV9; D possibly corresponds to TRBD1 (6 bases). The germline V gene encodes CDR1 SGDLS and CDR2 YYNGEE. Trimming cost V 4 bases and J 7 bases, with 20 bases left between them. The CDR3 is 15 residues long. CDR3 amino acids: CASSPQTGPLSGYTF. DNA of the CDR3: TGTGCCAGCAGCCCGCAAACAGGGCCCTTGTCTGGCTACACCTTC. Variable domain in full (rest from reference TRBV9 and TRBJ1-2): DSGVTQTPKHLITATGQRVTLRCSPRSGDLSVYWYQQSLDQGLQFLIQYYNGEERAKGNILERFSAQQFPDLHSELNLSSLELGDSALYFCASSPQTGPLSGYTFGSGTRLTVV.